Sequencing of this TCR beta chain was carried out in a study of shared clonotypes between healthy human individuals. TCRdb keeps only in-frame clones here, not all; method: immunoSEQ multiplex PCR. The table shows some 2.1 million clones, with approximately 95% occurring only once. Whole-study findings and limits: Naive CD4 clonotypes were shared across a handful of donors at roughly 5.3%. The study sampled only blood, and tissue repertoires likely differ. Compared with memory subsets, naive subsets generally had larger estimated richness.

Terminally differentiated effector memory CD45RA+ cells were excluded from the naive CD8 cells, which were CD45RO-negative and positively selected for CCR7. The donors were all Caucasian adults (living in Nashville, Tennessee). This CDR3 comprises 15 residues. Germline V lookup: CDR1 SGHVS, CDR2 FQNEAQ. V gave up 0 bases and J gave up 2 bases; unmatched junction bases: 3. In the case of this clone: What it recognizes is unknown.

This sequence was found in a man younger than 35 in good health. What was sequenced was naive CD8+ T cells sorted from blood. The chain uses TRBV7-8 and TRBJ2-5, with TRBD2 matching 7 bases. CDR3 in amino acids: CASSLALAAQETQYF. As DNA, the CDR3 is TGTGCCAGCAGCTTAGCCCTAGCGGCTCAAGAGACCCAGTACTTC.